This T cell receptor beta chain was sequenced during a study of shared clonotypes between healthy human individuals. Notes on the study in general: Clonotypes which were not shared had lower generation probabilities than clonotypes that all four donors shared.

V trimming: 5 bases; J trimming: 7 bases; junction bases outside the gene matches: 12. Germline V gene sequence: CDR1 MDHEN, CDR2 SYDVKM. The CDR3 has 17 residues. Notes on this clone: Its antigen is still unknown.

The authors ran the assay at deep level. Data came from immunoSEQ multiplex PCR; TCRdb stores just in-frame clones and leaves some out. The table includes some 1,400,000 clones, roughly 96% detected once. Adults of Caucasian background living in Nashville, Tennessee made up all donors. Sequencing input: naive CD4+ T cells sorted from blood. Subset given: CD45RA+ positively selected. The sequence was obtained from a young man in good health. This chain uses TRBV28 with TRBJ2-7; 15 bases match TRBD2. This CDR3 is CASSHHKGTSGRREQYF. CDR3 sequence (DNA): TGTGCCAGCAGTCACCATAAGGGGACTAGCGGGAGGCGGGAGCAGTACTTC.